The clone carrying this TCR beta chain appeared many times. The source of the sample is a study of T cell repertoires in cytomegalovirus infection. The CDR3 consists of 13 residues. V was trimmed by 2 bases and J by 1 base, leaving 6 bases between them. Germline assignment: CDR1 SGHTA and CDR2 FQGNSA. TCRdb processed the reads anew with MiXCR; each CDR3 protein has one entry. The sample has around 260,000 distinct CDR3 sequences, roughly 23% seen once. The chain has TRBV7-2 and TRBJ2-7, with D possibly TRBD2 on 5 matching bases. The receptor was isolated from a human donor in good health (CMV status not recorded). Some clones in this sample may be carry-over from other donors' samples. Sequenced sample: PBMCs. CDR3 region: CASSLTSSYEQYF. As DNA, the CDR3 is TGTGCCAGCAGCTTAACTAGTTCCTACGAGCAGTACTTC.